Listed here is a single TCR beta chain. Living in about two dozen US areas, the participants were between roughly 18 and 95 years of age. Cohorts were assigned according to the clinical history that participants reported. This sample was included in a study of blood T cell repertoires in COVID-19. Study-level background: PBMCs, B-cell-depleted T cells, or T cells were the source of the cDNA or gDNA that made up the material.

TCRdb keeps only in-frame clones here, not all; method: immunoSEQ multiplex PCR. The data hold 200,000 to 300,000 clones, with more than 85% observed a single time. This CDR3 has 15 amino acids. V lost 0 bases to trimming and J lost 6 bases, with 15 bases between them. From germline, CDR1 is SGHDT and CDR2 YYEEEE. Sequences were obtained from PBMCs or T cells enriched from blood (not recorded which). The V and J genes are TRBV5-6 and TRBJ1-1; D gene uncertain. The TCR was taken from a woman aged 30 to 39 who had recovered from COVID-19. CDR3 sequence: CASSLDYMGGAEAFF. The CDR3 nucleotides are TGTGCCAGCAGCTTGGACTATATGGGAGGCGCTGAAGCTTTCTTT.